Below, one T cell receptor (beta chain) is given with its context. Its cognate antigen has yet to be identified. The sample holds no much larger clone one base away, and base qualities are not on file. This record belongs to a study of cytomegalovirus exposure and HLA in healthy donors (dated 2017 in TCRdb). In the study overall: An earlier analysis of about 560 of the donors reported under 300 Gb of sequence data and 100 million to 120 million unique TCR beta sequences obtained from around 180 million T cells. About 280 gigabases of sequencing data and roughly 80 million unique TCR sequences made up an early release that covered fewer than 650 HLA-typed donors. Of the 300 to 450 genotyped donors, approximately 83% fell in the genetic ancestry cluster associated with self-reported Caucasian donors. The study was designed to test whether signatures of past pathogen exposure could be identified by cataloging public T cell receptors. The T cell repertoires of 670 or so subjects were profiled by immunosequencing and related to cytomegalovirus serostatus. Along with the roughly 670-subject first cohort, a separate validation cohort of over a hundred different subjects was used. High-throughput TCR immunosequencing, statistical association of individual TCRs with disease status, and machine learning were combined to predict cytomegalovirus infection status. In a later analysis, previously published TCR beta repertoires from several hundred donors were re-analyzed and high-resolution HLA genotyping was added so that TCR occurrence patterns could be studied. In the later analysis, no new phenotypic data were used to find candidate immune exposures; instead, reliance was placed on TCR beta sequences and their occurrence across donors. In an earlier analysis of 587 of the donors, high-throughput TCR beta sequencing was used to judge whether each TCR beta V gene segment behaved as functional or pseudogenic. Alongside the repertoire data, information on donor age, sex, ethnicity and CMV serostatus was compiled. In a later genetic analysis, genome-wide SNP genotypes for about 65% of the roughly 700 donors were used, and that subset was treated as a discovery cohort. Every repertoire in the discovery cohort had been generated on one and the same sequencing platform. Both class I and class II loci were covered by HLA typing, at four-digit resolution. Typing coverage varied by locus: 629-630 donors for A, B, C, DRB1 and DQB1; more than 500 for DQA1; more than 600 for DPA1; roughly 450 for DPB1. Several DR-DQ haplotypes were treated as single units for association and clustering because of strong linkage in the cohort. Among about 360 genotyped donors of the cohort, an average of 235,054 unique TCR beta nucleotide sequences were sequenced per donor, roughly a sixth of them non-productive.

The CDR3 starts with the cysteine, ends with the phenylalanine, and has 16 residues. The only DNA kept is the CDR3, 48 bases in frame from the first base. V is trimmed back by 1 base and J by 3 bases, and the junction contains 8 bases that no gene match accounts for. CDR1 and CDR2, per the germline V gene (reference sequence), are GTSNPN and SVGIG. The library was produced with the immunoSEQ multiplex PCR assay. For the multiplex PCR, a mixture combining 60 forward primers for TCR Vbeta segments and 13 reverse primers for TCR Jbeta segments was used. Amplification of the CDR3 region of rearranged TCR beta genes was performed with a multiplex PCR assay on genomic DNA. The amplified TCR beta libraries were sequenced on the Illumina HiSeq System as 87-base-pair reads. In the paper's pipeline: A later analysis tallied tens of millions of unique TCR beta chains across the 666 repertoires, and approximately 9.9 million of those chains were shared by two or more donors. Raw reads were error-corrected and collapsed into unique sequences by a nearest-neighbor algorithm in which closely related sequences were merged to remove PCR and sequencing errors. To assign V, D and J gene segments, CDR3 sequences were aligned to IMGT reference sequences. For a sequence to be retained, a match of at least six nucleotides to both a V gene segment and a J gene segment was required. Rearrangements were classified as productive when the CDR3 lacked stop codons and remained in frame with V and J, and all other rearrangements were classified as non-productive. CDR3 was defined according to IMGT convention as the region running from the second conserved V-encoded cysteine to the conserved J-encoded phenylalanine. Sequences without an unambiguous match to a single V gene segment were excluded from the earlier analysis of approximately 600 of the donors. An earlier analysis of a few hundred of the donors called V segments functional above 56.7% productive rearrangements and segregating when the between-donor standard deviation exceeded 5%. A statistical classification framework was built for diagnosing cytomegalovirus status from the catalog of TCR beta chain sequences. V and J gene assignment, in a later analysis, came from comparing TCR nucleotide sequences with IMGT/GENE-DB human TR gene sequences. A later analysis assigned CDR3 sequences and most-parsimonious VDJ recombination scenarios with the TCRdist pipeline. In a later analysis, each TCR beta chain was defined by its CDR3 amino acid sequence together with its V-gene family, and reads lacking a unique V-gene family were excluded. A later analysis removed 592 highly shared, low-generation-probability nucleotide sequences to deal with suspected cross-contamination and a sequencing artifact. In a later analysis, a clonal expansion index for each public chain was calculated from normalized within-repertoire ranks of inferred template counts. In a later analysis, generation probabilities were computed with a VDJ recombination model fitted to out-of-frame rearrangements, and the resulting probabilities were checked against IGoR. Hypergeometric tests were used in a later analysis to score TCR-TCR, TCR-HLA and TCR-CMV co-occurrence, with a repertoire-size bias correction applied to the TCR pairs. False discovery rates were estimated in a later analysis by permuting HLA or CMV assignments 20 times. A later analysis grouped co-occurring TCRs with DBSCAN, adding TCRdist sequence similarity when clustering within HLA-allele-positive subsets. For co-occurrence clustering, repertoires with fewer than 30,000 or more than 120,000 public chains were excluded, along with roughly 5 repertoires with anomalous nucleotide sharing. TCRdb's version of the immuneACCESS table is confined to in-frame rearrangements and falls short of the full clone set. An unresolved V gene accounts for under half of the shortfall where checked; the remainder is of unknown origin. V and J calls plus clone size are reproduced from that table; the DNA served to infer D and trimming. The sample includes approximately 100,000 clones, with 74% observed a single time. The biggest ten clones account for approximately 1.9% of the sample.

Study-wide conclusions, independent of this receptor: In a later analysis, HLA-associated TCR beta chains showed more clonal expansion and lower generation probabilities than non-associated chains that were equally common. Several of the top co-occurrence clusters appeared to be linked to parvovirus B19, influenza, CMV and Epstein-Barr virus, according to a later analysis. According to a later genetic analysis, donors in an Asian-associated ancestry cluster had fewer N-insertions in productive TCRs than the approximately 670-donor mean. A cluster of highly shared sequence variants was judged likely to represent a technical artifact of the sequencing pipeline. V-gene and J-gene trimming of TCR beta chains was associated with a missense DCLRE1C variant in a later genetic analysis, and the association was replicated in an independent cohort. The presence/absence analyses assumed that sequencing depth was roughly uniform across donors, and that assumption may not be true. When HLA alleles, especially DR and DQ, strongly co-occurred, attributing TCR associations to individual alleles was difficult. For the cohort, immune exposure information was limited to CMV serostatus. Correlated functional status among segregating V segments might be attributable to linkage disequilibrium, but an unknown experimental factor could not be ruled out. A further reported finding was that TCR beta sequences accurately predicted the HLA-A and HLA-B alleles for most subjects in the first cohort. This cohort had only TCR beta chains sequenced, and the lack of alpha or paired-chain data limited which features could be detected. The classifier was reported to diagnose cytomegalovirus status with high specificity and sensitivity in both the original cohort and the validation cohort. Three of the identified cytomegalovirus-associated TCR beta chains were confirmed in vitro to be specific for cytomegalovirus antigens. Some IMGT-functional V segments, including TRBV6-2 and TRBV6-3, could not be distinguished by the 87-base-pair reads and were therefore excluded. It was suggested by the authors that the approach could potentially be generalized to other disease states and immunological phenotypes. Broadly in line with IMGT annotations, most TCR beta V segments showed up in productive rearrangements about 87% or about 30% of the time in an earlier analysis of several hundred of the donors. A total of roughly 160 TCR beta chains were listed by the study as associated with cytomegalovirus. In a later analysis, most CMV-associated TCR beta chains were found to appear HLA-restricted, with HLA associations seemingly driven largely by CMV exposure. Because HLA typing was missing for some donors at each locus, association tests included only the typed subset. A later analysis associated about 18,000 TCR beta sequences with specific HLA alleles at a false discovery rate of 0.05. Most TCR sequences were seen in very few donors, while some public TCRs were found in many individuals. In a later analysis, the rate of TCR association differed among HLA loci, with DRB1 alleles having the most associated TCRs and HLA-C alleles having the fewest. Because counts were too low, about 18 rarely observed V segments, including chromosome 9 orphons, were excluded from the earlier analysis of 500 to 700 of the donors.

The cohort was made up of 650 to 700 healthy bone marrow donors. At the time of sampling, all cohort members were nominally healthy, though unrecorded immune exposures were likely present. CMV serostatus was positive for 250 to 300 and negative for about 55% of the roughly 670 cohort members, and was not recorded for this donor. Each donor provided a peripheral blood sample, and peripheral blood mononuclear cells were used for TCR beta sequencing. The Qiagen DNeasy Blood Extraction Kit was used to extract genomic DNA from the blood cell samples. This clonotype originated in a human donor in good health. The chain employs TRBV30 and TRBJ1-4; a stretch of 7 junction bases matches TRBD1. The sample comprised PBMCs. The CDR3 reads CAWSAGQLNSNEKLFF. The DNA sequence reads TGTGCCTGGAGTGCGGGACAGCTAAACTCTAATGAAAAACTGTTTTTT.